The next 13 T cell receptor beta chains were all read from a single sample in a study of T cells in Graves' hyperthyroidism and ophthalmopathy. RNA transcripts served as the template for amplifying TCR beta CDR3 regions. Carried out on the TCR CDR3, a first-round RT-PCR used the HTBI primer set. One entry per CDR3 protein results from TCRdb running MiXCR on the multiplex PCR reads. The sample has 640,000 or so distinct CDR3 sequences; 12% to 15% are singletons. Sequenced input: blood. The source is a woman aged 18-35 years with Graves' ophthalmopathy.

J is TRBJ2-5 and V is TRBV10-3, with D possibly being TRBD1 (6 bases). Germline V lookup: CDR1 ENHRY, CDR2 SYGVKD. V was trimmed by 8 bases and J by 3 bases, leaving 16 bases between them. This CDR3 spans 14 amino acids. The CDR3 region has the DNA TGTGCCATCTCCTCCGCAGGGGCCGAAGAGACCCAGTACTTC. Protein: CAISSAGAEETQYF.

This clonotype has a handful of counts. CDR3 amino acids: CASSLLQSSYSPLHF. The CDR3 region has the DNA TGTGCCAGCAGCCTACTACAGTCTTCATATTCACCCCTCCACTTT. The chain recombines TRBV4-2 with TRBJ1-6; D remains unclear. Trimming removed 4 bases at V and 8 bases at J, with 15 bases between. Germline CDR1 reads LGHNA; CDR2 reads YNFKEQ. The CDR3 runs 15 residues.

The table lists this clonotype with many counts. V and J are TRBV28 and TRBJ2-1; the D gene is possibly TRBD2 (5 bases). The CDR3 is made up of 11 amino acids. Deletions cut 2 bases from V and 9 bases from J, with 5 bases between. Per the germline V gene, CDR1 is MDHEN and CDR2 is SYDVKM. The CDR3 loop reads CASSLLAEQFF. Here the CDR3 DNA reads TGTGCCAGCAGTTTACTAGCTGAGCAGTTCTTC.

The sample holds many counts of this clonotype. V gene TRBV20-1 combines with J gene TRBJ1-1; 9 nucleotides match TRBD1. The CDR3 has 15 amino acids. The J segment lost 1 base and the V segment lost 6 bases, leaving 9 bases of the junction unmatched. Germline V gene sequence: CDR1 DFQATT, CDR2 SNEGSKA (reference sequence). The CDR3 DNA follows: TGCAGTGCCCCGCCCGGGACAGGGCGGAACACTGAAGCTTTCTTT. Encoded protein: CSAPPGTGRNTEAFF.

This clonotype was counted many times. The V call is TRBV3-1, the J call TRBJ2-6; D remains unclear. V was shortened by 4 bases and J by 4 bases, with 14 bases between the two germline ends. Germline V gives CDR1 LGHDT, CDR2 YNNKEL (reference sequence). This CDR3 spans 16 amino acids. CDR3 loop: CASSPAGRRGANVLTF. CDR3 nucleotide sequence: TGTGCCAGCAGCCCCGCAGGTAGGCGGGGGGCCAACGTCCTGACTTTC.

This clonotype has at least ten counts. The V and J genes are TRBV19 and TRBJ1-2; 7 bases match TRBD1. The V and J ends lost 5 bases and 7 bases, in that order; junction bases with no gene match: 10. The germline V gene encodes CDR1 LNHDA and CDR2 SQIVND (reference sequence). CDR3 length: 14 residues. In DNA, the CDR3 is TGTGCCAGTAGTGCAGGGGAGGGGGCGAGTGGCTACACCTTC. It codes for CASSAGEGASGYTF. The full variable domain, with the rest looked up from reference TRBV19 and TRBJ1-2, is DGGITQSPKYLFRKEGQNVTLSCEQNLNHDAMYWYRQDPGQGLRLIYYSQIVNDFQKGDIAEGYSVSREKKESFPLTVTSAQKNPTAFYLCASSAGEGASGYTFGSGTRLTVV.

This clonotype has ten or more counts. The gene calls are TRBV7-9 and TRBJ2-1; 12 positions match TRBD2. The germline V gene has CDR1 SEHNR and CDR2 FQNEAQ (reference sequence). CDR3 length: 19 amino acids. V shed 2 bases and J 0 bases; nucleotides not matched to a gene: 8. CDR3 sequence: CASSLTSGRSTPSYNEQFF. CDR3 DNA: TGTGCCAGCAGCTTAACTAGCGGGAGGTCTACCCCCTCCTACAATGAGCAGTTCTTC.

This CDR3 is CSVVGEEDEKLFF. As DNA, the CDR3 is TGCAGCGTTGTCGGGGAAGAAGATGAAAAACTGTTTTTT. The V gene is TRBV29-1, the J gene TRBJ1-4, with D hard to call. This CDR3 has 13 residues. V shed 4 bases and J shed 6 bases, with 12 bases lying between them. The V gene's germline CDR1 is SQVTM and CDR2 ANQGSEA.

There are a few counts of this clonotype. The gene calls are TRBV4-1 and TRBJ2-5, with D tentatively TRBD1 (6 bases). Germline assignment: CDR1 MGHRA and CDR2 YSYEKL. V was shortened by 5 bases and J by 3 bases, with 16 bases between the two germline ends. This CDR3 comprises 15 residues. CDR3 coding DNA: TGCGCCAGCAGCTTCCTGGACAGAATCGAAGAGACCCAGTACTTC. Protein: CASSFLDRIEETQYF.

This clonotype has a count of ten or more. The chain combines TRBV6-2 or TRBV6-3 with TRBJ1-1; 9 positions match TRBD1. Germline loops: CDR1 MNHEY, CDR2 SVGEGT. This CDR3 has 14 residues. Trimming at V came to 2 bases and at J to 6 bases, leaving 4 bases not matched to a gene. The CDR3 protein is CASSYGTGSAEAFF. The CDR3 region has the DNA TGTGCCAGCAGTTACGGGACAGGGTCCGCTGAAGCTTTCTTT.

The chain has TRBV19 and TRBJ1-5; no firm D call. The length of the CDR3 is 13 residues. Germline CDR1 LNHDA, CDR2 SQIVND (reference sequence). V shed 7 bases and J shed 0 bases, with 7 bases lying between them. The CDR3 sequence: CASTRNSNQPQHF. The CDR3 region has the DNA TGTGCCAGTACTCGAAATAGCAATCAGCCCCAGCATTTT.

This clonotype was observed many times. One junction end disagrees with the germline gene, perhaps due to a read error. The rearrangement links TRBV12-3 or TRBV12-4 to TRBJ2-7; 8 positions agree with TRBD1. CDR3 length equals 13 residues. The CDR3 spells CACSSGQVYEQYF. Written as DNA, the CDR3 is TGTGCCTGCAGTTCGGGACAGGTCTACGAGCAGTACTTC.

At least ten counts were recorded for this clonotype. An end of the junction does not agree with germline; a read error may underlie this. The V and J genes are TRBV5-1 and TRBJ1-4, with TRBD1 matching over 10 bases. CDR1 and CDR2 from the germline V gene are SGHRS and YFSETQ. The CDR3 covers 17 residues. CDR3 sequence (DNA): TGCGCCAGCAACTTGGGGGACAGGGGAAAGGCTAATGAAAAACTGTTTTTT. This translates into CASNLGDRGKANEKLFF.